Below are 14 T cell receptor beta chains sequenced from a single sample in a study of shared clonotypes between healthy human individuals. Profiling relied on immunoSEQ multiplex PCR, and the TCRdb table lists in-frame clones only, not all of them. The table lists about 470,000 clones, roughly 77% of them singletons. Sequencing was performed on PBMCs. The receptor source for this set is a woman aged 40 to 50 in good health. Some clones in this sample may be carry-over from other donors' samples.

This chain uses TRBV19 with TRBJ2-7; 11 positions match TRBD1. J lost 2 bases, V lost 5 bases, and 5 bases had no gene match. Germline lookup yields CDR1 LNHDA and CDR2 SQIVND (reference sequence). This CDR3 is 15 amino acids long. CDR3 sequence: CASSESGQGAYEQYF. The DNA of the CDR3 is TGTGCCAGTAGTGAGTCGGGACAGGGGGCCTACGAGCAGTACTTC. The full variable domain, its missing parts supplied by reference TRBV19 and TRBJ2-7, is DGGITQSPKYLFRKEGQNVTLSCEQNLNHDAMYWYRQDPGQGLRLIYYSQIVNDFQKGDIAEGYSVSREKKESFPLTVTSAQKNPTAFYLCASSESGQGAYEQYFGPGTRLTVT.

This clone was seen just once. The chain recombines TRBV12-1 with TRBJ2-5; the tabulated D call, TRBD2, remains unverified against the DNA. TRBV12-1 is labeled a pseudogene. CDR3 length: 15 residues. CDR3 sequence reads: CASSLFRDYQETQYF. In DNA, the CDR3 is TGTGCCAGCAGCTTGTTTCGGGACTACCAAGAGACCCAGTACTTC.

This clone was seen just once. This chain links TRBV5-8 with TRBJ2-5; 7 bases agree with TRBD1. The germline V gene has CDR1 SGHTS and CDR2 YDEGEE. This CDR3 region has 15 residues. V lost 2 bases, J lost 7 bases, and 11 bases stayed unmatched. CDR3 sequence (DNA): TGTGCCAGCAGCTTCCCCGGGACAGTATTAGGGACCCAGTACTTC. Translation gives CASSFPGTVLGTQYF.

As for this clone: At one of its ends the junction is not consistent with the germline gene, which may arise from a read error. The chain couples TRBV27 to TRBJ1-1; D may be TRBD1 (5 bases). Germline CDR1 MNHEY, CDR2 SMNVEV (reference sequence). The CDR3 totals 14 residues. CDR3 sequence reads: CVSSPRQGITEAFF. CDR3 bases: TGTGTCAGCAGTCCCCGGCAGGGAATAACTGAAGCTTTCTTT.

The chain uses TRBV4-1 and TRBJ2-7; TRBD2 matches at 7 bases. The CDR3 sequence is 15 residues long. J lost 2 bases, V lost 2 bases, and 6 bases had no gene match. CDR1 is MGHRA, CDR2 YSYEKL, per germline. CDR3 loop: CASSQPSGTTYEQYF. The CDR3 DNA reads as TGCGCCAGCAGCCAACCGTCAGGGACTACCTACGAGCAGTACTTC.

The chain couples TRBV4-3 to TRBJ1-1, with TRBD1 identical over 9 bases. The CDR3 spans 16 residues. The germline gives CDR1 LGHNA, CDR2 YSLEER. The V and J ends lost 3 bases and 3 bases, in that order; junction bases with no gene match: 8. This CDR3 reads CASSQGTGSRYTEAFF. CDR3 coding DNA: TGCGCCAGCAGCCAGGGGACAGGGTCTCGGTACACTGAAGCTTTCTTT.

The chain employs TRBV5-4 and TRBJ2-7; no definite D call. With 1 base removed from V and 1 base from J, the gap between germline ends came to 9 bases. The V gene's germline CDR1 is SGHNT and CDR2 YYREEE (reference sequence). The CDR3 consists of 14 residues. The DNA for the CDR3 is TGTGCCAGCAGCTTGTTCGGCCGATCCTACGAGCAGTACTTC. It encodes CASSLFGRSYEQYF. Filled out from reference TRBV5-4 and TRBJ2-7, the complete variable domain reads ETGVTQSPTHLIKTRGQQVTLRCSSQSGHNTVSWYQQALGQGPQFIFQYYREEENGRGNFPPRFSGLQFPNYSSELNVNALELDDSALYLCASSLFGRSYEQYFGPGTRLTVT.

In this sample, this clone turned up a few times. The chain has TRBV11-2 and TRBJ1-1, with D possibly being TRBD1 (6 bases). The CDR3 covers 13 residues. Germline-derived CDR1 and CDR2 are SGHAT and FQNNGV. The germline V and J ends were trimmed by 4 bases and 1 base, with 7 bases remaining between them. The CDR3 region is CASSWGQNTEAFF. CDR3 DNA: TGTGCCAGCAGCTGGGGACAGAACACTGAAGCTTTCTTT.

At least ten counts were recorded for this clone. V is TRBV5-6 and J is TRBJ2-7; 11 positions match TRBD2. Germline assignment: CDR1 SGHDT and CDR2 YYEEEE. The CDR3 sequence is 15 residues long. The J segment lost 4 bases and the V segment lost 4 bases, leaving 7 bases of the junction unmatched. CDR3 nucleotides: TGTGCCAGCAGCAAGTTAGCGGGGGGGACGTACGAGCAGTACTTC. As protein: CASSKLAGGTYEQYF. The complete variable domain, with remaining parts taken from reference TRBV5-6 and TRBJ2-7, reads DAGVTQSPTHLIKTRGQQVTLRCSPKSGHDTVSWYQQALGQGPQFIFQYYEEEERQRGNFPDRFSGHQFPNYSSELNVNALLLGDSALYLCASSKLAGGTYEQYFGPGTRLTVT.

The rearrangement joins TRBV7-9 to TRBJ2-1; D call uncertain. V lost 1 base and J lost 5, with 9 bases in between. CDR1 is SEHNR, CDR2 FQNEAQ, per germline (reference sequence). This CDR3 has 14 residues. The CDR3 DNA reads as TGTGCCAGCAGCTTAGTCTACGTCAACAATGAGCAGTTCTTC. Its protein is CASSLVYVNNEQFF.

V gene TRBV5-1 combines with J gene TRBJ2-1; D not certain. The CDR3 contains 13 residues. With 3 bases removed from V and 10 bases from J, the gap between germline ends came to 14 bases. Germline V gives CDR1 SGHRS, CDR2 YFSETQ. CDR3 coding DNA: TGCGCCAGCAGCTCGGACCCACTAAGCGAGCAGTTCTTC. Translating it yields CASSSDPLSEQFF. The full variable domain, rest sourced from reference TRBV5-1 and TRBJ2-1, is KAGVTQTPRYLIKTRGQQVTLSCSPISGHRSVSWYQQTPGQGLQFLFEYFSETQRNKGNFPGRFSGRQFSNSRSEMNVSTLELGDSALYLCASSSDPLSEQFFGPGTRLTVL.

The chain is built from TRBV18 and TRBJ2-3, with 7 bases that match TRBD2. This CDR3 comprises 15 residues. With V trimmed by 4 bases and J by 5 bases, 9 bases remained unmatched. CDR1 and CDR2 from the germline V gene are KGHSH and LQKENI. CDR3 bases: TGTGCCAGCTCACAAAGCGGGGTGTTTCAAGATACGCAGTATTTT. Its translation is CASSQSGVFQDTQYF. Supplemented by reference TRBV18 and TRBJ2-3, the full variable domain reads NAGVMQNPRHLVRRRGQEARLRCSPMKGHSHVYWYRQLPEEGLKFMVYLQKENIIDESGMPKERFSAEFPKEGPSILRIQQVVRGDSAAYFCASSQSGVFQDTQYFGPGTRLTVL.

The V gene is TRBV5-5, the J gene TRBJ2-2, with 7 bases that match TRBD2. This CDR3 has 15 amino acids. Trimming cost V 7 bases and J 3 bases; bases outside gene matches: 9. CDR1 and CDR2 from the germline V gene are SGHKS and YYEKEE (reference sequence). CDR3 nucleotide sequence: TGTGCCAGCCAACGGAGCGGGACGGACACCGGGGAGCTGTTTTTT. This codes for CASQRSGTDTGELFF.

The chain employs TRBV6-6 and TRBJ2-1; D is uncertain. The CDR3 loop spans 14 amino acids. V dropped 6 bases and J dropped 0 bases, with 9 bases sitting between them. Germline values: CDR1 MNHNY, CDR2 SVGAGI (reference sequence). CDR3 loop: CASSLTISYNEQFF. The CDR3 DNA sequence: TGTGCCAGCAGCCTGACCATCTCCTACAATGAGCAGTTCTTC.